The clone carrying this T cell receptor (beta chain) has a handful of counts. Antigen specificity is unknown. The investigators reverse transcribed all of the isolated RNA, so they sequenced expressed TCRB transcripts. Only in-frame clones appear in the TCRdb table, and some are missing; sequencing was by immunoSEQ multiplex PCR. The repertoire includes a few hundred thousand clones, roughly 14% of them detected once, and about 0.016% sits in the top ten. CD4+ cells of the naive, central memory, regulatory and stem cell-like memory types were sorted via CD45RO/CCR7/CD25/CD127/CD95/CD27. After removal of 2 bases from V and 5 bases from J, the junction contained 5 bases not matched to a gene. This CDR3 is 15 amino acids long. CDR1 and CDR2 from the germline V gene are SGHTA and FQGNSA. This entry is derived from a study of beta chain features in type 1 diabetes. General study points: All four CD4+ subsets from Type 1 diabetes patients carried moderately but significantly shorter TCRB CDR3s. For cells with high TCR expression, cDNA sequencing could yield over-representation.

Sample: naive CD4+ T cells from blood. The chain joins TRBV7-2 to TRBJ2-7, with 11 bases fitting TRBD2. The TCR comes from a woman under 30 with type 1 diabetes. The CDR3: CASSLKLAGEDEQYF. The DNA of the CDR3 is TGTGCCAGCAGCTTAAAACTAGCGGGAGAGGACGAGCAGTACTTC. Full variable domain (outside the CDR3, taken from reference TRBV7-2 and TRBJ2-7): GAGVSQSPSNKVTEKGKDVELRCDPISGHTALYWYRQSLGQGLEFLIYFQGNSAPDKSGLPSDRFSAERTGGSVSTLTIQRTQQEDSAVYLCASSLKLAGEDEQYFGPGTRLTVT.